Presented here are 5 T cell receptor beta chains from one specimen sequenced in a study of CD8+ T cells in alopecia areata. Extracted RNA was reverse transcribed into cDNA, the sequencing template. Repertoires were generated with immunoSEQ multiplex PCR, while TCRdb's copy carries only in-frame clones and drops some. This sample yields 110,000 or so clones, of which around two fifths are seen a single time; approximately 3% belongs to the top ten. The sequenced sample was CD4+ T cells sorted from blood. These receptors all come from a human donor with alopecia areata.

This clone came up once. This chain uses TRBV5-1 with TRBJ2-3; TRBD2 agrees at 13 bases. CDR1 and CDR2 (germline): SGHRS, YFSETQ. This CDR3 region has 18 residues. The junction had 7 bases not matched to a gene; V was cut back by 3 bases and J by 0 bases. CDR3 protein: CASSSGLAGASSTDTQYF. The CDR3, as DNA: TGCGCCAGCAGCTCAGGACTAGCGGGAGCGTCTAGCACAGATACGCAGTATTTT. The full variable domain, its missing parts supplied by reference TRBV5-1 and TRBJ2-3, is KAGVTQTPRYLIKTRGQQVTLSCSPISGHRSVSWYQQTPGQGLQFLFEYFSETQRNKGNFPGRFSGRQFSNSRSEMNVSTLELGDSALYLCASSSGLAGASSTDTQYFGPGTRLTVL.

A few counts support this clone. The CDR3 protein is CASSVQTGSYEQYF. The CDR3 nucleotides read TGCGCCAGCAGCGTACAGACAGGGTCGTACGAGCAGTACTTC. The chain employs TRBV5-1 and TRBJ2-7, with 7 bases aligning to TRBD1. This CDR3 region has 14 residues. CDR1 SGHRS and CDR2 YFSETQ come from the germline V gene. Germline trimming cut 4 bases from V and 4 bases from J; bases unmatched to any gene: 8.

V is TRBV7-2 and J is TRBJ2-5; D is undetermined. The CDR3 is 14 amino acids. V lost 0 bases to trimming and J lost 5 bases, with 10 bases between them. The germline V gene has CDR1 SGHTA and CDR2 FQGNSA. Here the CDR3 DNA reads TGTGCCAGCAGCTTAGCTGGCCGTCGGGAGACCCAGTACTTC. Translation gives CASSLAGRRETQYF.

This sequence joins TRBV30 and TRBJ2-1, with D perhaps assigned TRBD1 or TRBD2 (5 bases each). The CDR3 consists of 14 residues. V lost 4 bases and J lost 5, with 15 bases in between. CDR1 is GTSNPN, CDR2 SVGIG, per germline (reference sequence). CDR3 bases: TGTGCCTGGAATAGTGGGACGCGAAACAATGAGCAGTTCTTC. This translates into CAWNSGTRNNEQFF.

The genes are TRBV29-1 and TRBJ2-3, with 7 bases lining up with TRBD2. The CDR3 has 13 residues. J was trimmed by 2 bases and V by 5 bases; bases with no gene match: 4. Germline loops: CDR1 SQVTM, CDR2 ANQGSEA. CDR3 amino acids: CSVSGGVTDTQYF. CDR3 sequence (DNA): TGCAGCGTTAGTGGGGGGGTCACAGATACGCAGTATTTT.